In its sample, the clone carrying this T cell receptor (beta chain) was seen a few times. This sample is part of a study of sequential checkpoint blockade in melanoma. The method was immunoSEQ multiplex PCR; TCRdb's version includes in-frame clones alone and lacks a portion of them. Of 6,500 to 10,000 clones listed, roughly 60% are singletons. This CDR3 spans 15 amino acids. The germline V gene encodes CDR1 MNHNY and CDR2 SVGAGI (reference sequence). V lost 0 bases to trimming and J lost 2 bases, with 8 bases between them. Specified treatment: randomized to nivolumab then ipilimumab (arm A) or the reverse (arm B).

This receptor was taken from a human patient with melanoma. Some clones in this sample may be carry-over from other donors' samples. This chain connects TRBV6-6 to TRBJ1-3, with D hard to call. The material was CD8+ T cells sorted from blood (inferred from file names), obtained from a patient given nivolumab and ipilimumab in sequence. The DNA for the CDR3 is TGTGCCAGCAGTTACTCGATCAGTCCTGGAAACACCATATATTTT. Its protein is CASSYSISPGNTIYF.